This is a list of T cell receptor beta chains from one sample in a study of cytomegalovirus exposure and HLA in healthy donors. The repertoire was sequenced with immunoSEQ multiplex PCR; TCRdb's copy has only in-frame clones and lacks some. The sample holds around 170,000 clones, roughly 80% seen once. Sequenced material: PBMCs. These receptors were obtained from a man aged 40-55 years in good health and CMV-seropositive. Both conserved end residues are part of each CDR3. The D gene is left open where the match is weak. Clone size is given for some rows only: seen once, a few or many times, or a class if the clone is expanded.

clone_size	v_call	j_call	d_call	cdr3_aa	cdr3_nt
NA	TRBV11-3	TRBJ2-5	TRBD2	CASSLRLAGEQETQYF	TGTGCCAGCAGCTTAAGACTAGCGGGTGAACAAGAGACCCAGTACTTC
once	TRBV19	TRBJ1-2	NA	CASSIEQGDYGYTF	TGTGCCAGTAGTATTGAACAGGGTGACTATGGCTACACCTTC
NA	TRBV18	TRBJ1-1	NA	CASRTQTNTEAFF	TGTGCCAGCAGAACTCAAACGAACACTGAAGCTTTCTTT
NA	TRBV25-1	TRBJ1-6	TRBD1	CASSGQGSYNSPLHF	TGTGCCAGCAGTGGACAGGGTTCCTATAATTCACCCCTCCACTTT
NA	TRBV10-1	TRBJ1-4	TRBD1	CASTRLAGTGEITNEKLFF	TGCGCCAGCACCCGGCTCGCCGGGACAGGGGAGATAACTAATGAAAAACTGTTTTTT
NA	TRBV28	TRBJ2-2	TRBD1	CASSFFGTGVLGGELFF	TGTGCCAGCAGTTTTTTTGGGACAGGGGTCCTGGGCGGGGAGCTGTTTTTT
once	TRBV7-8	TRBJ1-2	NA	CASSPGFTSNYGYTF	TGTGCCAGCAGCCCAGGCTTCACTTCTAACTATGGCTACACCTTC
NA	TRBV9	TRBJ2-7	TRBD1	CASSVGLDRGEEQYF	TGTGCCAGCAGCGTAGGCCTGGACAGGGGCGAGGAGCAGTACTTC
NA	TRBV9	TRBJ1-5	NA	CASSVEGDQPQHF	TGTGCCAGCAGCGTAGAAGGAGATCAGCCCCAGCATTTT
NA	TRBV7-8	TRBJ1-4	NA	CASSRVGGGTYEKLFF	TGTGCCAGCAGCAGAGTCGGGGGGGGCACGTATGAAAAACTGTTTTTT
NA	TRBV4-3	TRBJ2-3	NA	CASSQDRYTDTQYF	TGCGCCAGCAGCCAAGACCGGTACACAGATACGCAGTATTTT
NA	TRBV5-1	TRBJ2-2	TRBD1	CASSTGTGSNTGELFF	TGCGCCAGCAGTACCGGGACAGGGTCCAACACCGGGGAGCTGTTTTTT
few	TRBV12-2	TRBJ2-7	NA	CASRLARRVPYEQYF	TGTGCAAGTCGCTTAGCGCGGAGGGTCCCCTACGAGCAGTACTTC
NA	TRBV10-2	TRBJ2-7	TRBD1	CASRAGQGTTYEQYF	TGCGCCAGCAGGGCGGGACAGGGAACCACCTACGAGCAGTACTTC
once	TRBV2	TRBJ2-5	TRBD2	CASNPGGKETQYF	TGTGCCAGCAATCCGGGGGGAAAAGAGACCCAGTACTTC
NA	TRBV5-4	TRBJ1-2	NA	CASSLTGISGYTF	TGTGCCAGCAGCTTGACAGGGATCTCTGGCTACACCTTC
NA	TRBV7-3	TRBJ1-1	TRBD1	CASSLLQGGTEAFF	TGTGCCAGCAGCTTACTCCAGGGGGGAACTGAAGCTTTCTTT
NA	TRBV19	TRBJ2-3	TRBD2	CASSPGLALSTDTQYF	TGTGCCAGTAGTCCCGGACTAGCGCTTAGCACAGATACGCAGTATTTT
NA	TRBV27	TRBJ2-1	NA	CASSFDGRSNNEQFF	TGTGCCAGCAGCTTTGATGGGAGGTCGAACAATGAGCAGTTCTTC
once	TRBV7-9	TRBJ2-7	TRBD1	CASSLQGAPYEQYF	TGTGCCAGCAGCTTACAGGGGGCGCCCTACGAGCAGTACTTC
NA	TRBV11-2	TRBJ2-1	TRBD2	CASSLTRGGSYNEQFF	TGTGCCAGCAGCCTTACTCGGGGGGGCTCCTACAATGAGCAGTTCTTC
NA	TRBV7-3	TRBJ1-2	TRBD1	CASSYFQGGYGYTF	TGTGCCAGCAGCTACTTCCAGGGGGGCTATGGCTACACCTTC
NA	TRBV28	TRBJ1-2	NA	CASSSDYGYTF	TGTGCCAGCAGTTCAGACTATGGCTACACCTTC
NA	TRBV7-2	TRBJ2-1	NA	CASSLYGGTEQFF	TGTGCCAGCAGCTTATATGGGGGGACTGAGCAGTTCTTC
NA	TRBV30	TRBJ2-7	NA	CAWSAFYEQYF	TGTGCCTGGAGTGCTTTCTACGAGCAGTACTTC
NA	TRBV5-6	TRBJ2-7	TRBD2	CASSPSVGLATREQYF	TGTGCCAGCAGCCCGTCAGTGGGACTAGCGACTCGGGAGCAGTACTTC
NA	TRBV6-1	TRBJ2-3	NA	CASSDRTKWATDTQYF	TGTGCCAGCAGTGATAGGACAAAGTGGGCCACAGATACGCAGTATTTT
NA	TRBV6-6	TRBJ1-2	TRBD1	CASSTTRTGQGGYTF	TGTGCCAGCAGTACGACTCGGACAGGGCAGGGCGGCTACACCTTC
NA	TRBV19	TRBJ2-7	TRBD1	CASSMMGTGDEQYF	TGTGCCAGTAGTATGATGGGGACAGGGGACGAGCAGTACTTC
NA	TRBV4-3	TRBJ2-5	NA	CASSQDLALGETQYF	TGCGCCAGCAGCCAAGATTTAGCCTTAGGTGAGACCCAGTACTTC
NA	TRBV11-3	TRBJ2-1	TRBD1	CASSPRTGSNEQFF	TGTGCCAGCAGCCCCAGGACAGGGTCCAATGAGCAGTTCTTC
once	TRBV6-5	TRBJ1-5	NA	CASSYSQGNQPQHF	TGTGCCAGCAGTTACTCGCAGGGGAATCAGCCCCAGCATTTT
NA	TRBV30	TRBJ1-2	NA	CAWTSGSYGYTF	TGTGCCTGGACCTCGGGTAGTTATGGCTACACCTTC
NA	TRBV7-2	TRBJ2-3	NA	CASSQKAPSDTQYF	TGTGCCAGCAGCCAAAAAGCTCCCTCGGATACGCAGTATTTT
NA	TRBV4-2	TRBJ1-2	TRBD1	CASSQDGGQGLGYTF	TGTGCCAGCAGCCAAGATGGTGGACAGGGGTTGGGCTACACCTTC
NA	TRBV29-1	TRBJ2-1	TRBD2	CSVAGGSGGALYNEQFF	TGCAGCGTTGCCGGGGGTAGCGGGGGGGCCCTCTACAATGAGCAGTTCTTC
NA	TRBV27	TRBJ2-7	NA	CASSLFPGSYEQYF	TGTGCCAGCAGTTTATTCCCAGGATCCTACGAGCAGTACTTC
NA	TRBV5-1	TRBJ2-7	NA	CASSLAGGAYEQYF	TGCGCCAGCAGCTTGGCCGGCGGAGCCTACGAGCAGTACTTC
once	TRBV4-1	TRBJ1-1	NA	CASSQRDELSVLEAFF	TGCGCCAGCAGCCAACGCGATGAGTTGTCCGTCCTTGAAGCTTTCTTT